The 27 T cell receptor beta chains given below trace back to one sample, sequenced in a study of blood T cell repertoires in COVID-19. Only in-frame clones appear in the TCRdb table, and some are missing; sequencing was by immunoSEQ multiplex PCR. The table has 270,000 or so clones, 86% seen once. What was sequenced was peripheral blood. The receptors come from a man aged 40-49 years with active or convalescent COVID-19.

The V and J genes are TRBV6-2 or TRBV6-3 and TRBJ2-4, with 8 bases identical to TRBD2. The length of the CDR3 is 18 residues. Germline CDR1 and CDR2: MNHEY and SVGEGT. V shed 2 bases and J 3 bases; nucleotides not matched to a gene: 12. CDR3 residues: CASSYSTGAGEGKNIQYF. CDR3 in DNA: TGTGCCAGCAGTTACAGTACCGGAGCGGGAGAAGGCAAAAACATTCAGTACTTC.

The chain combines TRBV7-9 with TRBJ1-6; D might be TRBD1 (6 bases). Germline V lookup: CDR1 SEHNR, CDR2 FQNEAQ (reference sequence). The CDR3 runs to 14 residues. Trimming took 5 bases from V and 7 from J, leaving 12 bases between them. The CDR3 protein is CASSKARGNSPLHF. CDR3 sequence (DNA): TGTGCCAGCAGCAAGGCCAGGGGAAATTCACCCCTCCACTTT.

V usage is TRBV3-1 (or the pseudogene TRBV3-2) and J usage is TRBJ2-7; 8 bases agree with TRBD2. Looked up from germline, CDR1 is LGHDT and CDR2 is YNNKEL (reference sequence). The trim removed 2 bases at V and 3 bases at J, leaving 6 bases unmatched. CDR3 length: 15 residues. DNA for the CDR3: TGTGCCAGCAGCCAAAGCGGGAGAGGTTTCTACGAGCAGTACTTC. Its protein product is CASSQSGRGFYEQYF.

The chain carries TRBV6-5 and TRBJ1-5; a weak D match, TRBD1 (6 bases). The CDR3 is 13 residues long. Per germline, CDR1 MNHEY and CDR2 SVGAGI. With 8 bases removed from V and 9 bases from J, the gap between germline ends came to 17 bases. The CDR3 DNA reads TGTGCCAGCGTAGAAATGGGGGCGCGGCCCCAGCATTTT. Protein: CASVEMGARPQHF.

The V call is TRBV10-3, the J call TRBJ1-4; D perhaps matches TRBD1 (5 bases). The germline V gene has CDR1 ENHRY and CDR2 SYGVKD. V gave up 2 bases and J gave up 5 bases, with 12 bases separating them. The CDR3 consists of 15 residues. The CDR3 region has the DNA TGTGCCATCAGTGAGCAGGGCCCTATGAATGAAAAACTGTTTTTT. Amino acid sequence: CAISEQGPMNEKLFF.

J is TRBJ2-3 and V is TRBV11-1, with 9 bases fitting TRBD1. The CDR3 is 13 amino acids. The germline CDR1 and CDR2 sequences are SGHAT and FQDESV (reference sequence). Unmatched junction bases numbered 6, after V lost 10 bases and J lost 4 bases. Written as DNA, the CDR3 is TGTGCCATAGGACAGGGGAGCGCAGATACGCAGTATTTT. Amino acid sequence: CAIGQGSADTQYF.

V gene TRBV14 combines with J gene TRBJ2-5; 8 positions agree with TRBD1. The germline CDR1 and CDR2 sequences are SGHDN and FVKESK. J was trimmed by 0 bases and V by 3 bases; bases with no gene match: 9. The CDR3 is made up of 17 amino acids. CDR3 DNA: TGTGCCAGCAGCCACACCGGGACAGGTAGACACCAAGAGACCCAGTACTTC. Protein product: CASSHTGTGRHQETQYF.

The sample holds one count of this clone. This chain joins TRBV20-1 and TRBJ1-3; 8 nucleotides line up with TRBD1. In germline, CDR1 is DFQATT, CDR2 SNEGSKA (reference sequence). The V and J ends lost 3 bases and 4 bases, in that order; junction bases with no gene match: 11. The CDR3 extends over 16 amino acids. The CDR3 region has the DNA TGCAGTGCTAGTCCCGCAGACAGGGGCGGCGGAAACACCATATATTTT. Its protein product is CSASPADRGGGNTIYF.

The rearrangement joins TRBV19 to TRBJ1-3; D gene unclear. CDR3 size: 13 residues. In germline, CDR1 is LNHDA, CDR2 SQIVND (reference sequence). V lost 4 bases and J lost 4, with 8 bases in between. CDR3 coding DNA: TGTGCCAGTAGTACGGGGTACGGAAACACCATATATTTT. Protein: CASSTGYGNTIYF.

This chain links TRBV9 with TRBJ1-2; D is possibly TRBD1 (6 bases). V was trimmed by 4 bases and J by 6 bases, leaving 19 bases between them. CDR3 length: 15 residues. Germline CDR1 reads SGDLS; CDR2 reads YYNGEE. CDR3 in amino acids: CASSTISTGGNGYTF. CDR3 in DNA: TGTGCCAGCAGCACCATATCGACAGGTGGAAATGGCTACACCTTC.

The chain carries TRBV3-1 (or the pseudogene TRBV3-2) and TRBJ2-7, with D tentatively TRBD2 (5 bases). The CDR3 is 15 residues long. The germline gives CDR1 LGHDT, CDR2 YNNKEL (reference sequence). The V gene lost 4 bases and the J gene lost 1 base, with 14 bases spanning the gap. The chain's CDR3 is CASSLGSSKSYEQYF. DNA of the CDR3: TGTGCCAGCAGCCTTGGGAGCTCCAAGTCCTACGAGCAGTACTTC.

Here the CDR3 reads CASSFDTSQGYTF. The CDR3 bases are TGCGCCAGCAGCTTTGACACCTCCCAGGGCTACACCTTC. J is TRBJ1-2 and V is TRBV5-1, with D unclear. CDR3 length: 13 amino acids. The V end lost 2 bases, the J end lost 8 bases, and 13 bases lay between the germline ends. Germline CDR1 and CDR2: SGHRS and YFSETQ.

DNA of the CDR3: TGTGCCAGCAGCTCGCGGACAGGGGGCAGGGAAAAACTGTTTTTT. Translation: CASSSRTGGREKLFF. V usage is TRBV5-8 and J usage is TRBJ1-4; 11 bases match TRBD1. The CDR3 spans 15 residues. The germline V gene encodes CDR1 SGHTS and CDR2 YDEGEE. The V gene end was trimmed by 3 bases and the J gene end by 8 bases; junction bases not matched to a gene: 6.

The chain is built from TRBV6-2 or TRBV6-3 and TRBJ2-7; D gene ambiguous. Germline V gene data show CDR1 as MNHEY and CDR2 as SVGEGT. With 3 bases removed from V and 2 bases from J, the gap between germline ends came to 5 bases. The CDR3 is 12 residues long. The CDR3 reads CASSYSPYEQYF. The CDR3 DNA is TGTGCCAGCAGTTATAGCCCCTACGAGCAGTACTTC.

The chain links TRBV7-3 to TRBJ2-1; 11 bases are shared with TRBD2. CDR1 and CDR2 from the germline V gene are SGHTA and FQGTGA. Trimming cost V 5 bases and J 7 bases; bases outside gene matches: 7. The CDR3 runs to 15 residues. The CDR3 loop is CASSRGLAGTNEQFF. Here the CDR3 DNA reads TGTGCCAGCAGCCGAGGACTAGCGGGTACAAATGAGCAGTTCTTC.

The V gene is TRBV18, the J gene TRBJ2-7, with 8 bases lining up with TRBD2. Germline assignment: CDR1 KGHSH and CDR2 LQKENI. The CDR3 sequence is 15 residues long. V dropped 2 bases and J dropped 3; count of bases not matched to a gene: 6. CDR3 in DNA: TGTGCCAGCTCACCATCTCGGGGGGGGTTCTACGAGCAGTACTTC. This gives the protein CASSPSRGGFYEQYF. Full variable domain (remainder filled in from reference TRBV18 and TRBJ2-7): NAGVMQNPRHLVRRRGQEARLRCSPMKGHSHVYWYRQLPEEGLKFMVYLQKENIIDESGMPKERFSAEFPKEGPSILRIQQVVRGDSAAYFCASSPSRGGFYEQYFGPGTRLTVT.

V and J are TRBV6-5 and TRBJ1-1; unclear D gene. Germline CDR1 reads MNHEY; CDR2 reads SVGAGI. The CDR3 length is 14 residues. Trimming cost V 2 bases and J 8 bases, with 15 bases left between them. The chain's CDR3 is CASSYSLVRPEAFF. For the CDR3, the DNA is TGTGCCAGCAGTTACAGTTTAGTCCGCCCGGAAGCTTTCTTT.

CDR3 amino acids: CASSSARTAWGGYTF. The CDR3 region has the DNA TGCGCCAGCAGCAGCGCCAGGACAGCCTGGGGTGGCTACACCTTC. The genes are TRBV5-1 and TRBJ1-2; D is perhaps TRBD1 (6 bases). This CDR3 comprises 15 residues. Germline V CDR1 and CDR2: SGHRS, YFSETQ. Trimming stripped 4 bases from V and 7 bases from J, with 20 bases between.

This clone has only a few counts. This chain uses TRBV3-1 (or the pseudogene TRBV3-2) with TRBJ1-2; 9 nucleotides line up with TRBD1. Germline V gene lookup returns CDR1 LGHDT and CDR2 YNNKEL (reference sequence). With 2 bases clipped from V and 1 base from J, the junction kept 2 bases outside the gene matches. This CDR3 contains 15 residues. The CDR3 DNA follows: TGTGCCAGCAGCCAACGGGACAGGGTTAACTATGGCTACACCTTC. Translated, it gives CASSQRDRVNYGYTF.

J is TRBJ1-6 and V is TRBV27; D possibly corresponds to TRBD1 (5 bases). This CDR3 has 20 residues. CDR1 MNHEY and CDR2 SMNVEV come from the germline V gene (reference sequence). V shed 0 bases and J shed 7 bases, with 25 bases lying between them. The chain's CDR3 is CASSLSIPEAGPLWNSPLHF. CDR3 nucleotides: TGTGCCAGCAGTTTATCTATCCCCGAGGCAGGGCCCTTGTGGAATTCACCCCTCCACTTT.

This chain joins TRBV24-1 and TRBJ2-5, with 12 bases that match TRBD2. J was trimmed by 6 bases and V by 4 bases; bases with no gene match: 11. The CDR3 consists of 17 residues. CDR1 is KGHDR and CDR2 is SFDVKD in the germline V gene. CDR3 nucleotides: TGTGCCACCAGTGACTCACCCGGACTAGCGGGATTGAAGACCCAGTACTTC. Translation: CATSDSPGLAGLKTQYF.

This clone was detected a few times. This chain joins TRBV12-5 and TRBJ2-7; TRBD1 matches at 12 bases. The J segment lost 2 bases and the V segment lost 4 bases, leaving 9 bases of the junction unmatched. CDR3 length: 17 residues. Germline CDR1 LGHNT, CDR2 FRNRAP. DNA for the CDR3: TGTGCTAGTGGTTGGGGGACAGGGGGCTTATTCCCCTACGAGCAGTACTTC. Encoded protein: CASGWGTGGLFPYEQYF.

The chain uses TRBV2 and TRBJ1-6; 10 bases line up with TRBD1. Germline V gene lookup returns CDR1 SNHLY and CDR2 FYNNEI. The CDR3 is 18 residues long. V shed 6 bases and J 0 bases; nucleotides not matched to a gene: 8. The CDR3 DNA reads TGTGCCAGCAGCCTAGACAGGGGGCGAAGCTCCTATAATTCACCCCTCCACTTT. Amino acid sequence: CASSLDRGRSSYNSPLHF.

The chain has TRBV18 and TRBJ2-1; 10 positions agree with TRBD1. CDR3 size: 17 residues. In germline, CDR1 is KGHSH, CDR2 LQKENI. The V gene end was trimmed by 6 bases and the J gene end by 6 bases; junction bases not matched to a gene: 14. As DNA, the CDR3 is TGTGCCAGCTCTCGCAGGACAGGGGGTGGATTGGGCAATGAGCAGTTCTTC. This translates into CASSRRTGGGLGNEQFF. Together with reference TRBV18 and TRBJ2-1, the CDR3 gives the full variable domain: NAGVMQNPRHLVRRRGQEARLRCSPMKGHSHVYWYRQLPEEGLKFMVYLQKENIIDESGMPKERFSAEFPKEGPSILRIQQVVRGDSAAYFCASSRRTGGGLGNEQFFGPGTRLTVL.

This rearrangement joins TRBV24-1 to TRBJ2-1; tentative D call: TRBD2 (7 bases). This CDR3 comprises 12 residues. Germline V lookup: CDR1 KGHDR, CDR2 SFDVKD. The V and J ends lost 12 bases and 8 bases respectively, with 16 bases between them. Written as DNA, the CDR3 is TGTGCCGCCGGGGGGCCGGGGCATGAGCAGTTCTTC. It specifies CAAGGPGHEQFF.

This chain connects TRBV14 to TRBJ1-6; perhaps TRBD1 as D (5 bases). Germline assignment: CDR1 SGHDN and CDR2 FVKESK. The CDR3 runs 15 residues. Trimming removed 0 bases from V and 6 bases from J, with 9 bases in between. The CDR3 protein is CASSQEAGFNSPLHF. In nucleotides, the CDR3 is TGTGCCAGCAGCCAAGAAGCAGGGTTTAATTCACCCCTCCACTTT.

This chain links TRBV18 with TRBJ2-1; 9 bases agree with TRBD2. CDR1 KGHSH and CDR2 LQKENI come from the germline V gene. V trimming: 3 bases; J trimming: 8 bases; junction bases outside the gene matches: 5. This CDR3 spans 14 amino acids. CDR3 coding DNA: TGTGCCAGCTCACCCGAGACTAGCGGCCATGAGCAGTTCTTC. This codes for CASSPETSGHEQFF.